The rows below give T cell receptor beta chains drawn from one sample of a study of type 1 regulatory T cells. Antigens of these TCRs are unknown. A single record per CDR3 protein comes from TCRdb applying MiXCR to the reads. This table holds about 62,000 distinct CDR3 sequences, around 62% found once. Source material: cultured non-Tr1 T cells, either the whole culture or a sorted T cell fraction (not recorded which). These receptors were taken from a human donor in good health. Both conserved end residues are part of each CDR3. Fields, in order: clone size, J gene, D gene, V gene, CDR3 protein, CDR3 DNA. A D gene is named only where the DNA matches it firmly. Size values are once, few and many counts, or a class for expanded clones, and some rows have none.

-	TRBJ2-2	-	TRBV20-1	CSAALGNTGELFF	TGCAGTGCTGCCCTTGGAAACACCGGGGAGCTGTTTTTT
few	TRBJ1-5	-	TRBV27	CASSFDRSNQPQHF	TGTGCCAGCAGTTTTGACAGATCAAATCAGCCCCAGCATTTT
few	TRBJ1-1	-	TRBV20-1	CSARVQMNTEAFF	TGCAGTGCTAGAGTACAGATGAACACTGAAGCTTTCTTT
-	TRBJ1-5	-	TRBV27	CASSLAGGYSNQPQHF	TGTGCCAGCAGTTTAGCGGGGGGTTATAGCAATCAGCCCCAGCATTTT
-	TRBJ1-4	TRBD1	TRBV4-2	CASSRESGTGGEKLFF	TGTGCCAGCAGCCGTGAATCCGGGACAGGGGGGGAAAAACTGTTTTTT
once	TRBJ1-6	-	TRBV12-3/TRBV12-4	CASTLDKNNSPLHF	TGTGCCAGCACCTTGGACAAAAATAATTCACCCCTCCACTTT
-	TRBJ1-5	-	TRBV7-2	CASSLVLWPQHF	TGTGCCAGCAGCTTAGTACTTTGGCCCCAGCATTTT
-	TRBJ2-7	TRBD2	TRBV28	CASSLESSGIHEQYF	TGTGCCAGCAGTTTAGAATCTAGCGGGATCCACGAGCAGTACTTC
-	TRBJ1-6	-	TRBV9	CASSVEGHRSPLHF	TGTGCCAGCAGCGTAGAGGGACACCGATCACCCCTCCACTTT
-	TRBJ2-1	-	TRBV19	CASSRGNNEQFF	TGTGCCAGTAGTCGGGGGAACAATGAGCAGTTCTTC
-	TRBJ1-1	-	TRBV7-2	CASSSQQGGATEAFF	TGTGCCAGCAGCTCTCAACAGGGCGGTGCCACTGAAGCTTTCTTT
-	TRBJ1-2	TRBD1	TRBV4-1	CASSQATGGRGYTF	TGCGCCAGCAGCCAAGCTACAGGGGGCCGTGGCTACACCTTC
-	TRBJ1-5	-	TRBV6-2/TRBV6-3	CASSYQPGRLDPSNQPQHF	TGTGCCAGCAGTTATCAGCCGGGACGGCTGGACCCTAGCAATCAGCCCCAGCATTTT
few	TRBJ1-5	TRBD1	TRBV6-1	CASRFGRGLIQPQHF	TGTGCCAGCAGATTCGGCAGGGGGCTAATACAGCCCCAGCATTTT
-	TRBJ1-5	-	TRBV19	CASIPTGISNQPQHF	TGTGCCAGTATTCCCACAGGGATCAGCAATCAGCCCCAGCATTTT
-	TRBJ2-6	-	TRBV6-1	CASRGSAGANVLTF	TGTGCCAGCAGGGGTAGTGCTGGGGCCAACGTCCTGACTTTC
-	TRBJ2-1	-	TRBV6-1	CASSELYHDEQFF	TGTGCCAGCAGTGAACTCTACCACGATGAGCAGTTCTTC
-	TRBJ2-4	TRBD2	TRBV3-1	CASSQARTSAGNIQYF	TGTGCCAGCAGCCAAGCTCGGACTAGCGCCGGAAACATTCAGTACTTC
-	TRBJ2-1	TRBD2	TRBV7-6	CASSSLAGTSSSYNEQFF	TGTGCCAGCAGCTCTCTAGCGGGGACATCAAGCTCCTACAATGAGCAGTTCTTC
few	TRBJ2-2	TRBD1	TRBV27	CASSIGTAPEWAGELFF	TGTGCCAGCAGTATAGGGACAGCCCCGGAGTGGGCCGGGGAGCTGTTTTTT
-	TRBJ2-3	TRBD2	TRBV7-6	CASSLATSGKGSQYF	TGTGCCAGCAGCTTAGCGACTAGCGGGAAGGGATCGCAGTATTTT
-	TRBJ1-3	TRBD1	TRBV12-3/TRBV12-4	CASSRQGIWGNTIYF	TGTGCCAGCAGTAGACAGGGGATATGGGGAAACACCATATATTTT
-	TRBJ2-2	-	TRBV3-1	CASSQGSAGELFF	TGTGCCAGCAGCCAAGGTTCGGCCGGGGAGCTGTTTTTT
-	TRBJ2-3	-	TRBV5-1	CASCRLDLLTDTQYF	TGCGCCAGCTGTCGGTTGGACTTACTTACAGATACGCAGTATTTT
once	TRBJ2-5	-	TRBV7-3	CASSSGGGGQETQYF	TGTGCCAGCAGCTCAGGGGGAGGGGGGCAAGAGACCCAGTACTTC
few	TRBJ2-1	TRBD2	TRBV11-2	CASSLEGGAGGKQFF	TGTGCCAGCAGCTTAGAGGGTGGCGCGGGGGGGAAGCAGTTCTTC
-	TRBJ2-1	-	TRBV7-9	CASSEELAESYNEQFF	TGTGCCAGCAGCGAAGAATTAGCGGAGTCCTACAATGAGCAGTTCTTC
-	TRBJ2-2	-	TRBV20-1	CSARPSHGELFF	TGCAGTGCTAGACCCTCCCACGGGGAGCTGTTTTTT
-	TRBJ1-6	-	TRBV9	CASSVAGSDSPLHF	TGTGCCAGCAGCGTAGCGGGGAGTGATTCACCCCTCCACTTT
few	TRBJ2-5	TRBD2	TRBV5-1	CASSLAPAGKETQYF	TGCGCCAGCAGCTTGGCCCCAGCGGGGAAAGAGACCCAGTACTTC
few	TRBJ2-5	TRBD1	TRBV6-6	CASSSTMTGGQETQYF	TGTGCCAGCAGCTCAACTATGACAGGGGGCCAAGAGACCCAGTACTTC
-	TRBJ2-7	-	TRBV3-1	CASSQGAGPPYEQYF	TGTGCCAGCAGCCAAGGGGCGGGACCGCCATACGAGCAGTACTTC
once	TRBJ2-4	-	TRBV3-1	CASSQDDRLAKNIQYF	TGTGCCAGCAGCCAAGATGACCGACTAGCCAAAAACATTCAGTACTTC
-	TRBJ2-1	TRBD2	TRBV7-9	CASSQERGYNEQFF	TGTGCCAGCAGCCAAGAGCGGGGATACAATGAGCAGTTCTTC
-	TRBJ1-5	-	TRBV5-4	CASSNGGTQPQHF	TGTGCCAGCAGCAACGGTGGGACACAGCCCCAGCATTTT
-	TRBJ2-5	-	TRBV10-3	CAIRGVEEETQYF	TGTGCCATCAGGGGGGTGGAGGAAGAGACCCAGTACTTC
-	TRBJ2-1	TRBD1	TRBV24-1	CATSDRRDRAYNEQFF	TGTGCCACCAGTGACCGGCGGGACAGGGCCTACAATGAGCAGTTCTTC
-	TRBJ2-1	-	TRBV6-2/TRBV6-3	CASSYAAKLEYNEQFF	TGTGCCAGCAGTTATGCGGCAAAATTGGAGTACAATGAGCAGTTCTTC
many	TRBJ1-1	-	TRBV7-8	CASSFPYTNTEAFF	TGTGCCAGCAGCTTCCCCTACACTAACACTGAAGCTTTCTTT
-	TRBJ2-3	-	TRBV4-3	CASSQVPGPGADTQYF	TGCGCCAGCAGCCAGGTCCCGGGGCCGGGGGCAGATACGCAGTATTTT
-	TRBJ2-7	-	TRBV7-9	CASSLAGTYEQYF	TGTGCCAGCAGCTTAGCAGGCACCTACGAGCAGTACTTC
-	TRBJ1-1	-	TRBV20-1	CSARDLGYSSTEAFF	TGCAGTGCTAGAGATCTCGGGTATTCGAGTACTGAAGCTTTCTTT
-	TRBJ2-2	TRBD2	TRBV20-1	CSARTSGSAGELFF	TGCAGTGCCAGGACTAGCGGGAGTGCCGGGGAGCTGTTTTTT
-	TRBJ2-2	TRBD2	TRBV5-1	CASSSLAGGPGTGELFF	TGCGCCAGCAGCTCACTAGCGGGAGGGCCGGGCACCGGGGAGCTGTTTTTT
many	TRBJ2-3	-	TRBV7-2	CASSQNGRTDTQYF	TGTGCCAGCAGCCAGAATGGGAGAACAGATACGCAGTATTTT
-	TRBJ2-1	-	TRBV5-1	CASSLAKQGRNEQFF	TGCGCCAGCAGCTTGGCCAAACAGGGTCGGAATGAGCAGTTCTTC
-	TRBJ2-7	-	TRBV9	CASSPALLDYEQYF	TGTGCCAGCAGCCCAGCCCTACTAGACTACGAGCAGTACTTC
-	TRBJ2-2	-	TRBV20-1	CSAGTGAGELFF	TGCAGTGCTGGCACGGGGGCCGGGGAGCTGTTTTTT
-	TRBJ2-3	-	TRBV4-1	CASSWGEQIAFPSTDTQYF	TGCGCCAGCAGCTGGGGGGAGCAGATAGCCTTCCCTAGCACAGATACGCAGTATTTT
few	TRBJ2-5	TRBD2	TRBV10-3	CAISGGLAGETQYF	TGTGCCATCAGTGGAGGACTAGCGGGAGAGACCCAGTACTTC
-	TRBJ2-1	-	TRBV6-2/TRBV6-3	CASSSELYNEQFF	TGTGCCAGCAGTTCCGAGCTTTACAATGAGCAGTTCTTC
-	TRBJ2-3	TRBD2	TRBV9	CASSVATSGTSDTQYF	TGTGCCAGCAGCGTAGCTACTAGCGGGACATCTGATACGCAGTATTTT
-	TRBJ1-3	-	TRBV4-3	CASSQEYGRSSGNTIYF	TGCGCCAGCAGCCAAGAATACGGCCGGAGCTCTGGAAACACCATATATTTT
-	TRBJ2-1	-	TRBV6-1	CASSELASSYNEQFF	TGTGCCAGCAGTGAGTTGGCTTCGTCCTACAATGAGCAGTTCTTC
-	TRBJ2-2	TRBD2	TRBV11-2	CASSARPMTSANTGELFF	TGTGCCAGCAGCGCCCGCCCGATGACTAGCGCGAACACCGGGGAGCTGTTTTTT
-	TRBJ1-1	-	TRBV15	CATSTQGFSEAFF	TGTGCCACCAGCACCCAGGGGTTCTCTGAAGCTTTCTTT
-	TRBJ2-3	-	TRBV30	CAWSEEGTQYF	TGTGCCTGGAGTGAGGAGGGTACGCAGTATTTT